The 20 T cell receptor beta chains below come from one sample, sequenced in a study of cytomegalovirus exposure and HLA in healthy donors. The PCR employed 60 Vbeta primers together with 13 Jbeta primers. TCRdb's copy holds only in-frame clones and misses some; the assay was immunoSEQ multiplex PCR. This sample has under 130,000 clones, with 60% to 80% found just once. Sequencing used PBMCs. The receptors stem from a man aged 50 to 60 in good health and CMV-seropositive.

The rearrangement uses TRBV5-5 and TRBJ1-2, with no clear D. Trimming stripped 2 bases from V and 8 bases from J, with 13 bases between. CDR3 length equals 13 residues. The germline V gene encodes CDR1 SGHKS and CDR2 YYEKEE (reference sequence). This chain's CDR3 is CASSLSAGRGYTF. CDR3 sequence (DNA): TGTGCCAGCAGCTTATCCGCCGGGAGGGGCTACACCTTC. Full variable domain (remainder filled in from reference TRBV5-5 and TRBJ1-2): DAGVTQSPTHLIKTRGQQVTLRCSPISGHKSVSWYQQVLGQGPQFIFQYYEKEERGRGNFPDRFSARQFPNYSSELNVNALLLGDSALYLCASSLSAGRGYTFGSGTRLTVV.

The chain links TRBV18 to TRBJ1-3, with D possibly being TRBD1 (6 bases). Trimming removed 3 bases from V and 0 bases from J, with 9 bases in between. There are 15 residues in the CDR3. The germline V gene encodes CDR1 KGHSH and CDR2 LQKENI. The CDR3, as DNA: TGTGCCAGCTCACCCACAGGGAGCTCTGGAAACACCATATATTTT. Translating gives CASSPTGSSGNTIYF.

This clone appeared a few times. The chain uses TRBV6-1 and TRBJ2-7; 11 nucleotides align to TRBD2. The germline V gene has CDR1 MNHNS and CDR2 SASEGT. The CDR3 extends over 17 amino acids. V shed 3 bases, J shed 12 bases, and the junction held 19 bases outside the gene matches. The CDR3 sequence is CASSDQGRGLAVPSAYF. The CDR3 nucleotides read TGTGCCAGCAGTGATCAGGGTCGGGGACTAGCGGTCCCGTCTGCGTACTTC.

The V call is TRBV7-9, the J call TRBJ2-3; TRBD1 agrees at 7 bases. Germline trimming cut 2 bases from V and 2 bases from J; bases unmatched to any gene: 16. The CDR3 contains 19 residues. The V gene's germline CDR1 is SEHNR and CDR2 FQNEAQ (reference sequence). The CDR3 sequence is CASSLFPPGTVFSTDTQYF. For the CDR3, the DNA is TGTGCCAGCAGCTTATTCCCCCCCGGGACAGTTTTCTCCACAGATACGCAGTATTTT.

This clone was seen a few times. J is TRBJ2-1 and V is TRBV15; a weak D match, TRBD2 (5 bases). The germline gives CDR1 LNHNV, CDR2 YYDKDF (reference sequence). The CDR3 sequence is 18 residues long. V was trimmed by 4 bases and J by 2 bases, leaving 21 bases between them. The CDR3 nucleotides read TGTGCCACCAGCATAGCTTATCGTGACTATCCCCCCTACAATGAGCAGTTCTTC. Translated: CATSIAYRDYPPYNEQFF.

Notes on this clone: Other DNA sequences within the sample encode an identical CDR3. In nucleotides, the CDR3 is TGTGCCTGGAGCCCACAGGGGGTCGGGGAGCTGTTTTTT. Translating it yields CAWSPQGVGELFF. The V and J genes are TRBV30 and TRBJ2-2, with TRBD1 matching 8 bases. V was pared by 3 bases and J by 7 bases, with 4 bases of the junction left unmatched. This CDR3 has 13 amino acids. The germline V gene has CDR1 GTSNPN and CDR2 SVGIG (reference sequence).

The chain combines TRBV2 with TRBJ2-3, with 7 bases matching TRBD1. Germline V gene lookup returns CDR1 SNHLY and CDR2 FYNNEI. The trim removed 6 bases at V and 5 bases at J, leaving 11 bases unmatched. This CDR3 has 15 residues. The CDR3 spells CASRARMTGIDTQYF. Written as DNA, the CDR3 is TGTGCCAGCAGAGCTCGGATGACAGGGATAGATACGCAGTATTTT.

The genes are TRBV9 and TRBJ2-1, with D possibly TRBD2 on 8 matching bases. Trimming shortened V by 3 bases and J by 7 bases, and 17 bases separated the two germline ends. Per the germline V gene, CDR1 is SGDLS and CDR2 is YYNGEE. The CDR3 totals 15 residues. CDR3 DNA sequence: TGTGCCAGCAGCGCGGGAGGGGGCAGGAGGAATGAGCAGTTCTTC. Translated, it gives CASSAGGGRRNEQFF.

The chain links TRBV29-1 to TRBJ2-7, with 7 positions matching TRBD1. The CDR3 contains 13 residues. Trimming at V came to 7 bases and at J to 2 bases, leaving 8 bases not matched to a gene. Germline values: CDR1 SQVTM, CDR2 ANQGSEA. CDR3 coding DNA: TGCAGCGCCACGGGACAGTCAACCTACGAGCAGTACTTC. Protein: CSATGQSTYEQYF.

V usage is TRBV19 and J usage is TRBJ1-2; TRBD1 matches 9 bases. V trimming: 6 bases; J trimming: 5 bases; junction bases outside the gene matches: 7. Germline values: CDR1 LNHDA, CDR2 SQIVND (reference sequence). This CDR3 has 14 amino acids. The CDR3 is CASRSTGGHYGYTF. In DNA form, the CDR3 reads TGTGCCAGTAGGTCCACAGGGGGCCATTATGGCTACACCTTC.

This chain joins TRBV2 and TRBJ2-7; 11 positions match TRBD2. The ends lost 7 bases at V and 5 bases at J; junction bases unmatched: 7. This CDR3 region has 14 residues. Germline loops: CDR1 SNHLY, CDR2 FYNNEI. The CDR3 DNA reads as TGTGCCAGCAACCTACTAGCGGGAGTAAACGAGCAGTACTTC. The encoded protein is CASNLLAGVNEQYF.

The chain couples TRBV2 to TRBJ1-5; D remains ambiguous. Trimming took 1 base from V and 7 from J, leaving 14 bases between them. The CDR3 length is 15 residues. The germline gives CDR1 SNHLY, CDR2 FYNNEI. The CDR3, as DNA: TGTGCCAGCAGTGAAGTCCCCCCTAGACGACAGCCCCAGCATTTT. Amino acids: CASSEVPPRRQPQHF. The full variable domain, in which reference TRBV2 and TRBJ1-5 provide the parts outside the CDR3, is EPEVTQTPSHQVTQMGQEVILRCVPISNHLYFYWYRQILGQKVEFLVSFYNNEISEKSEIFDDQFSVERPDGSNFTLKIRSTKLEDSAMYFCASSEVPPRRQPQHFGDGTRLSIL.

This chain connects TRBV7-9 to TRBJ2-7, with 7 bases aligning to TRBD1. The CDR3 is made up of 15 amino acids. Trimming took 5 bases from V and 0 from J; bases not matched to a gene: 7. Germline CDR1 reads SEHNR; CDR2 reads FQNEAQ (reference sequence). In nucleotides, the CDR3 is TGTGCCAGCAGCCTCAGGGGACAGAGCTCCTACGAGCAGTACTTC. It is translated as CASSLRGQSSYEQYF. The full variable domain, its missing parts supplied by reference TRBV7-9 and TRBJ2-7, is DTGVSQNPRHKITKRGQNVTFRCDPISEHNRLYWYRQTLGQGPEFLTYFQNEAQLEKSRLLSDRFSAERPKGSFSTLEIQRTEQGDSAMYLCASSLRGQSSYEQYFGPGTRLTVT.

The DNA of the CDR3 is TGTGCCAGCACGGATATTGGGGCAGGCCCCTACGAGCAGTACTTC. Amino acid sequence: CASTDIGAGPYEQYF. The chain couples TRBV6-6 to TRBJ2-7; TRBD1 is a possible D gene (5 bases). Trimming pared 7 bases from V and 2 bases from J, leaving 18 bases between. The V gene's germline CDR1 is MNHNY and CDR2 SVGAGI (reference sequence). This CDR3 has 15 residues.

V usage is TRBV7-5 and J usage is TRBJ1-1. TRBV7-5 is a pseudogene segment. CDR3 size: 11 residues. DNA for the CDR3: TGTGCCAGAAGCGCCTTGGGAGTTGCTTTCTTT. Its protein product is CARSALGVAFF.

Points on this clone: One junction end disagrees with the germline gene, perhaps due to a read error. The chain employs TRBV7-9 and TRBJ2-1, with a tentative D call TRBD2 (5 bases). Germline CDR1 SEHNR, CDR2 FQNEAQ (reference sequence). This CDR3 is 15 amino acids long. Here the CDR3 DNA reads TGTTCCAGCAGCTTGGCTCGGGGTCAAGGGAATGAGCAGTTCTTC. Translating gives CSSSLARGQGNEQFF.

This sequence joins TRBV7-3 and TRBJ2-1; no definite D call. The CDR3 has 14 amino acids. The V gene lost 2 bases and the J gene lost 6 bases, with 11 bases spanning the gap. Germline loops: CDR1 SGHTA, CDR2 FQGTGA. CDR3 nucleotides: TGTGCCAGCAGCTTAGCCCCCAGAGGCAATGAGCAGTTCTTC. Its protein product is CASSLAPRGNEQFF.

The chain combines TRBV5-1 with TRBJ2-1; no firm D call. CDR1 and CDR2 from the germline V gene are SGHRS and YFSETQ. CDR3 length: 14 amino acids. Trimming took off 0 bases at V and 8 bases at J, with 12 bases between the two ends. CDR3 in amino acids: CASSLGQAGDEQFF. The DNA for the CDR3 is TGCGCCAGCAGCTTGGGGCAGGCTGGCGATGAGCAGTTCTTC.

The chain links TRBV9 to TRBJ2-1; the match to TRBD2 covers 7 bases. Germline lookup yields CDR1 SGDLS and CDR2 YYNGEE. This CDR3 spans 15 amino acids. Germline trimming cut 4 bases from V and 5 bases from J; bases unmatched to any gene: 9. Here the CDR3 DNA reads TGTGCCAGCAGCCCTTCTTTGCGGGAGCACAATGAGCAGTTCTTC. Translating it yields CASSPSLREHNEQFF.

The chain employs TRBV6-5 and TRBJ2-5; 7 bases line up with TRBD1. The CDR3 totals 14 residues. V lost 1 base, J lost 2 bases, and 1 base stayed unmatched. The germline V gene encodes CDR1 MNHEY and CDR2 SVGAGI. CDR3 nucleotide sequence: TGTGCCAGCAGTTACTTGACAGGGCAAGAGACCCAGTACTTC. Protein sequence: CASSYLTGQETQYF.